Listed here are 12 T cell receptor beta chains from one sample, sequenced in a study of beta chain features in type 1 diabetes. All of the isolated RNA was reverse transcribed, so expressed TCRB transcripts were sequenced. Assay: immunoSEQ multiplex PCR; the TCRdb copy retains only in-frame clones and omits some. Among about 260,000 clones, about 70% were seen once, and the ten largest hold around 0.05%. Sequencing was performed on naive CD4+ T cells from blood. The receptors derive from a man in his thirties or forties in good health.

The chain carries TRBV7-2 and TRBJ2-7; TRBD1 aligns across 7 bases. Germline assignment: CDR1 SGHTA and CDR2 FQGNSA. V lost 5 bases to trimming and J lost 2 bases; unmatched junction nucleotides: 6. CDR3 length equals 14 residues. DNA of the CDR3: TGTGCCAGCAGCCCAGGGGGTCAGGCCTACGAGCAGTACTTC. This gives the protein CASSPGGQAYEQYF.

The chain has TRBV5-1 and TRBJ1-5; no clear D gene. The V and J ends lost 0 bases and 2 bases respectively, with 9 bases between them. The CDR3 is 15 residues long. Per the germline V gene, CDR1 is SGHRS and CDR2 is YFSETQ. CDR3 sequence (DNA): TGCGCCAGCAGCTTGGGGGAGGCAGGCAATCAGCCCCAGCATTTT. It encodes CASSLGEAGNQPQHF.

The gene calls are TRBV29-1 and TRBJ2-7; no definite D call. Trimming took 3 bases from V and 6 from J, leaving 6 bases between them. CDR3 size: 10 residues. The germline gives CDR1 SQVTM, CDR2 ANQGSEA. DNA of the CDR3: TGCAGCGTTGAGATGGGCGAGCAGTACTTC. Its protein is CSVEMGEQYF.

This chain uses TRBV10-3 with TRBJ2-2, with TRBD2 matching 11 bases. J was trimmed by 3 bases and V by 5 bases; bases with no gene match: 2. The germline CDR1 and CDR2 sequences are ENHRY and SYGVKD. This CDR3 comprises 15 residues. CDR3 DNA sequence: TGTGCCATCAGTTGGACTAGCGGGTACACCGGGGAGCTGTTTTTT. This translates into CAISWTSGYTGELFF.

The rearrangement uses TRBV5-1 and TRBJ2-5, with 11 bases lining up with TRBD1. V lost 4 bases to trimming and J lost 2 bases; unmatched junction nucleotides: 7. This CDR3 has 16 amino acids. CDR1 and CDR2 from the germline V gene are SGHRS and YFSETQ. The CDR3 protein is CASSQGQGALQETQYF. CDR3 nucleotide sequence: TGCGCCAGCAGCCAAGGACAGGGGGCCCTGCAAGAGACCCAGTACTTC.

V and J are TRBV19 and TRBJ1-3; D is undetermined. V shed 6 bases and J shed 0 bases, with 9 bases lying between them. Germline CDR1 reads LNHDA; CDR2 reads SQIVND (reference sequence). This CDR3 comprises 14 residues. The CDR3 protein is CASSAQSSGNTIYF. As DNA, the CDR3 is TGTGCCAGTAGCGCACAGAGCTCTGGAAACACCATATATTTT. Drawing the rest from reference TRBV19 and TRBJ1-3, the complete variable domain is DGGITQSPKYLFRKEGQNVTLSCEQNLNHDAMYWYRQDPGQGLRLIYYSQIVNDFQKGDIAEGYSVSREKKESFPLTVTSAQKNPTAFYLCASSAQSSGNTIYFGEGSWLTVV.

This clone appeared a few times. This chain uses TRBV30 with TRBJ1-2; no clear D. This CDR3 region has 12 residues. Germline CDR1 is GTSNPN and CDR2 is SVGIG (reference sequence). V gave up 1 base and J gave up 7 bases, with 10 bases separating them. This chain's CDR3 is CAWSEGAGGYTF. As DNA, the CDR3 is TGTGCCTGGAGTGAGGGTGCGGGTGGCTACACCTTC.

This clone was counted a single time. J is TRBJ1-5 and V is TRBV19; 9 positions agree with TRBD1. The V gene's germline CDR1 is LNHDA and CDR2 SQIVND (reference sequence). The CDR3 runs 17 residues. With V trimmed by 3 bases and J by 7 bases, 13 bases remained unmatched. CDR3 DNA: TGTGCCAGTAGTATCAGGCGGGACAGGGCCGGAGGGCAGCCCCAGCATTTT. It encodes CASSIRRDRAGGQPQHF.

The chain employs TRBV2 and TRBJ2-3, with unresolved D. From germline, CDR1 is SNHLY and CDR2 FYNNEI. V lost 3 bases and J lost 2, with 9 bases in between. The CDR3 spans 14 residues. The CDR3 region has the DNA TGTGCCAGCAGTGAGAACAGACCCACAGATACGCAGTATTTT. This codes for CASSENRPTDTQYF.

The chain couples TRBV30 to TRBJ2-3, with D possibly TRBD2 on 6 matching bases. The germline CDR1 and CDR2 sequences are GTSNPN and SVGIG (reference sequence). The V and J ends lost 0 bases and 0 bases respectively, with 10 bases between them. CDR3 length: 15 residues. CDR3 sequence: CAWSVIGGSTDTQYF. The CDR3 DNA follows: TGTGCCTGGAGTGTAATCGGGGGAAGCACAGATACGCAGTATTTT.

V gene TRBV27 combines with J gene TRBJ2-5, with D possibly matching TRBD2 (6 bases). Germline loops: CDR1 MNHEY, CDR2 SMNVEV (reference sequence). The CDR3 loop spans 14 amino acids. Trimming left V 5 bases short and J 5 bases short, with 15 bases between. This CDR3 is CASSPAGGRETQYF. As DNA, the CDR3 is TGTGCCAGCAGTCCAGCGGGCGGAAGGGAGACCCAGTACTTC.

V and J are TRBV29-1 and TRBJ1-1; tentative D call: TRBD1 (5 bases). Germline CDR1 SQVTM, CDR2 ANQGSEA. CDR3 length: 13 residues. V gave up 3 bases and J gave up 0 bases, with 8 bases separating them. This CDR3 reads CSVDAGLNTEAFF. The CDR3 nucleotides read TGCAGCGTTGACGCAGGGTTGAACACTGAAGCTTTCTTT.